This T cell receptor beta chain was retrieved from a study of radiotherapy plus CTLA-4 blockade in lung cancer. Study-wide background: Among all patients, 18% showed objective responses, while roughly 31% had disease control. Study observations and caveats: Blood-borne expansion of tumor-derived TCR clones followed radiotherapy plus ipilimumab.

Alongside CTLA-4 blockade with ipilimumab, patients with chemo-refractory metastatic non-small-cell lung cancer received focal radiation. With respect to this clone: What it recognizes is unknown.

Data came from immunoSEQ multiplex PCR; TCRdb stores just in-frame clones and leaves some out. The table has roughly 50,000 clones, approximately 76% seen once. CDR1 SGHRS and CDR2 YFSETQ come from the germline V gene. This CDR3 comprises 15 residues. The ends were cut back, 0 bases at V and 7 bases at J, with 16 bases in the middle. The chain links TRBV5-1 to TRBJ1-1, with D unresolved. The sample here was peripheral blood, taken from a patient treated with radiotherapy plus ipilimumab. The TCR comes from a human donor with non-small cell lung cancer who had stable disease on radiotherapy plus ipilimumab. The CDR3 DNA is TGCGCCAGCAGCTTGGAGGGTCTACTTTTGGGTGAAGCTTTCTTT. It codes for CASSLEGLLLGEAFF. Based on the CDR3 plus reference TRBV5-1 and TRBJ1-1, the full variable domain is KAGVTQTPRYLIKTRGQQVTLSCSPISGHRSVSWYQQTPGQGLQFLFEYFSETQRNKGNFPGRFSGRQFSNSRSEMNVSTLELGDSALYLCASSLEGLLLGEAFFGQGTRLTVV.